The present entry profiles one T cell receptor beta chain with its context. This clone was counted between two and nine times. Its antigen is unknown. One base away there is no much larger clone; base qualities are not given. This sample's time point label indicates: baseline before oral tofacitinib. From alopecia areata patients, peripheral blood was collected along with lesional scalp punch biopsies. PBMCs were separated by density centrifugation and stained for CD3, CD4 and CD8, after which CD4+ and CD8+ T cells were sorted on a FACSAria. This sample was taken from a study of CD8+ T cells in alopecia areata (dated by TCRdb to the late 2010s). At the level of the whole study: The treated patients took part in an open-label pilot trial in which moderate-to-severe alopecia areata was treated with oral tofacitinib at 5 to 10 mg twice daily. Patients received tofacitinib for 6 to 18 months and were then followed off drug for 6 months to check for delayed response and recurrence. High-throughput TCRbeta sequencing was used to examine T cell clonal expansion in alopecia areata in both the C3H/HeJ mouse model and human patients. Scalp tissue and sorted CD4+ and CD8+ peripheral blood T cells from patchy and totalis/universalis alopecia areata patients and from healthy controls were covered by human TCRbeta sequencing. Patients on tofacitinib were biopsied at baseline and after 4 and 24 weeks of treatment, and several of the patients also had a later scalp biopsy. Clonality in the scalp was compared among normal scalp (n=4), patchy alopecia areata scalp (n=8), and alopecia totalis/universalis scalp (n=8). RNA was obtained with the PAXgene miRNA kit for fixed scalp, the miRNeasy kit for PBMCs, and the RNeasy kit for mouse skin. TCRbeta CDR3 regions were amplified by immunoSEQ multiplex PCR using 35 Vbeta forward and 13 Jbeta reverse primers. The research as a whole found: Compared with normal scalp, lesional scalp, particularly in alopecia totalis/universalis, had higher clonality and more expanded CD8+ clones, which suggests antigenic drive. Resident alphabeta T cells in normal human skin are also sequenced, complicating scalp TCR repertoire analysis, unlike mouse skin dominated by gammadelta T cells. Shared TCR sequences between patients were less evident than in mice, which may be partly attributable to HLA diversity in the patient population.

Library preparation was by the immunoSEQ multiplex PCR assay. For TCR sequencing, RNA was extracted from every sample and reverse transcribed into cDNA to serve as template. SuperScript III was used for first-strand cDNA synthesis, primed with a 2:1 mix of oligo-dT and random hexamers. A synthetic immune receptor repertoire was used to assess amplification bias, and residual bias was removed computationally. Concerning the study's data processing: Raw reads were preprocessed for error removal, and CDR3 was defined according to IMGT conventions as running from the conserved cysteine to phenylalanine. Clonality was calculated as 1 minus Shannon entropy normalized by log2 of the number of productive unique TCRs. Whether scalp clones were CD4 or CD8 was inferred by matching scalp TCRbeta sequences against CD4 and CD8 repertoires sorted from blood. The immuneACCESS repertoire file appears here via TCRdb, limited to in-frame rearrangements. These files lack a portion of the clones; in checked studies, under half of the deficit traces to unresolved V genes, and the cause of the others is not known. V, J and clone size were drawn from that table, and D and trimming were deduced from the DNA. The sample yields 100,000 to 150,000 clones; approximately 48% were counted once. 15% to 20% of the sample goes to the ten largest clones.

The input for sequencing was CD8+ T cells sorted from blood, taken at week 0. The TCR comes from a human donor with alopecia areata.

The nucleotide sequence is given as TGCAGCGTTCAAGGAGGACTAGCCCGAACCGAGCAGTTCTTC. It specifies CSVQGGLARTEQFF. The rearranged chain carries TRBV29-1 and TRBJ2-1; 8 junctional bases match TRBD2. From cysteine to phenylalanine, the CDR3 is 14 amino acids long. CDR3 DNA only is kept here, 42 bases in frame from base 1. Germline trimming: 5 bases from V, 10 bases from J; junction bases outside gene matches: 13. Sequences SQVTM (CDR1) and ANQGSEA (CDR2) are obtained from the germline V gene.